The clone carrying this T cell receptor beta chain was seen a handful of times. In the original processing: Estimated nucleated cell counts came from reference gene primer amplification. Sequencing used immunoSEQ multiplex PCR; TCRdb keeps in-frame clones, though not all of them. V and J calls and clone size follow that table, whereas D and trimming were derived from the DNA. Seen here are about 160,000 clones, around 78% observed once, and the top ten hold around 4.3%. This specimen comes from a study of blood T cell repertoires in COVID-19. Overall study: Donors in the United States, Italy and Spain gave samples during acute or convalescent COVID-19.

V lost 1 base, J lost 3 bases, and 2 bases stayed unmatched. Germline loops: CDR1 LGHDT, CDR2 YNNKEL (reference sequence). The CDR3 contains 15 residues. This TCR was sampled from a woman between 50 and 59 years old who had recovered from COVID-19. This rearrangement joins TRBV3-1 (or the pseudogene TRBV3-2) to TRBJ1-1, with 10 bases identical to TRBD1. The sample taken for sequencing was PBMCs or T cells enriched from blood (not recorded which). In DNA, the CDR3 is TGTGCCAGCAGCCAAGTTGGGACAGGGGACACTGAAGCTTTCTTT. Its protein is CASSQVGTGDTEAFF.